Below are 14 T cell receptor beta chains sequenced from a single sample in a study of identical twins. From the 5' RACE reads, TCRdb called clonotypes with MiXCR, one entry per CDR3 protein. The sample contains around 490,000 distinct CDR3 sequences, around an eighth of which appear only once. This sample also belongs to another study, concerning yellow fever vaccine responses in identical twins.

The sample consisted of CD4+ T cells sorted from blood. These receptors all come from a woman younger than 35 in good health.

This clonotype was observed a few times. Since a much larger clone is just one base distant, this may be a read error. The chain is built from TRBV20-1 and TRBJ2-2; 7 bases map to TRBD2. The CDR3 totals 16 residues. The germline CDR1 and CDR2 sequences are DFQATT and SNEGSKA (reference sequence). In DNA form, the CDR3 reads TGCTGTGCTAGAGTTCTCCAGACTAGCATCACCGGGGAGCTGTTTTTT. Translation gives CCARVLQTSITGELFF.

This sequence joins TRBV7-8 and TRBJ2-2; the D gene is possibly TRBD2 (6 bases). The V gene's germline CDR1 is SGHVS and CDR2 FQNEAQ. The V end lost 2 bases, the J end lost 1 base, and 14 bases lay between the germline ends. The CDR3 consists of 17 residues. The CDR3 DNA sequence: TGTGCCAGCAGCTTACGCGGAGGGCCCCGGAACACCGGGGAGCTGTTTTTT. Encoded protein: CASSLRGGPRNTGELFF.

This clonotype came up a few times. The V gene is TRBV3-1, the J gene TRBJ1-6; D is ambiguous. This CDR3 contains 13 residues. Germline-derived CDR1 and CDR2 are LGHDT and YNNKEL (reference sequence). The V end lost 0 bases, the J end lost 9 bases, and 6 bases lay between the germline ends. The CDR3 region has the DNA TGTGCCAGCAGCCAAGATCGGGGTTCACCCCTCCACTTT. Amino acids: CASSQDRGSPLHF.

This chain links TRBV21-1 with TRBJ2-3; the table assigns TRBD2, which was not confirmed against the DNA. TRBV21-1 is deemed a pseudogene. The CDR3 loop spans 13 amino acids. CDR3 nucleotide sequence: TGTGCCAGCAGTAACGGATGGGAGAATACGCAGTATTTT. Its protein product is CASSNGWENTQYF.

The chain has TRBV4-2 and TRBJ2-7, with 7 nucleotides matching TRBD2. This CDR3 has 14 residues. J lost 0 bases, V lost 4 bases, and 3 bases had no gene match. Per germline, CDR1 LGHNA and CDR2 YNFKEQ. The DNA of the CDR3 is TGTGCCAGCAGCCGGGACTATAGCTCCTACGAGCAGTACTTC. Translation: CASSRDYSSYEQYF.

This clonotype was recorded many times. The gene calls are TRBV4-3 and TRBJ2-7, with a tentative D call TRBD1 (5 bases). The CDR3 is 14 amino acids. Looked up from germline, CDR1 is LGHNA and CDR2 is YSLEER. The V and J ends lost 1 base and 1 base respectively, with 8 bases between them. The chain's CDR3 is CASSQGAGSYEQYF. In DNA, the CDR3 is TGCGCCAGCAGCCAAGGTGCAGGGTCCTACGAGCAGTACTTC.

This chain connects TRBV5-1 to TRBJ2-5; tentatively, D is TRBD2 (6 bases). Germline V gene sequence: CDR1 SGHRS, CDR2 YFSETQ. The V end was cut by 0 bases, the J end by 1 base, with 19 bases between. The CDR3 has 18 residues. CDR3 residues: CASSLAFSVGGSQETQYF. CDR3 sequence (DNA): TGCGCCAGCAGCTTGGCCTTTAGCGTTGGGGGGAGCCAAGAGACCCAGTACTTC. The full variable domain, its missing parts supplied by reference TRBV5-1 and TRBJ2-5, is KAGVTQTPRYLIKTRGQQVTLSCSPISGHRSVSWYQQTPGQGLQFLFEYFSETQRNKGNFPGRFSGRQFSNSRSEMNVSTLELGDSALYLCASSLAFSVGGSQETQYFGPGTRLLVL.

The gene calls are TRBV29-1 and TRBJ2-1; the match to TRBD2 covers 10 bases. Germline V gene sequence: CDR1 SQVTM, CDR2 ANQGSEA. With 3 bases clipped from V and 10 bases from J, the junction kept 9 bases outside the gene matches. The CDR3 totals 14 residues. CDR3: CSVEEREGKEEQFF. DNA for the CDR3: TGCAGCGTTGAGGAGCGGGAGGGCAAGGAGGAGCAGTTCTTC.

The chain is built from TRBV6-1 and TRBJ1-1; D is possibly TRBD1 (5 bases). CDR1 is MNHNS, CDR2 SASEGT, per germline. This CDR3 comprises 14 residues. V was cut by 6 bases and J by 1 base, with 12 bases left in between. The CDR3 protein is CASRAGGRNTEAFF. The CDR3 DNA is TGTGCCAGCAGGGCGGGGGGTCGGAACACTGAAGCTTTCTTT.

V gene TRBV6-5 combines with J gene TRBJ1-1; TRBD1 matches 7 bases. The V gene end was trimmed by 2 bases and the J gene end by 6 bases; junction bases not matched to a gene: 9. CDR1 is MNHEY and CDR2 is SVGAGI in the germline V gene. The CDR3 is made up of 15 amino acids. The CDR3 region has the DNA TGTGCCAGCAGTTACCCCAGGGGGGGGGTTTCTGAAGCTTTCTTT. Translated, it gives CASSYPRGGVSEAFF.

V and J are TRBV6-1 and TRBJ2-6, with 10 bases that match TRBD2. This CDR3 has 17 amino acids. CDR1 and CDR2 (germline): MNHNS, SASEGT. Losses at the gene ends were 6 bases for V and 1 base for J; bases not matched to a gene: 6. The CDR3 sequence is CASRGSGGRSGANVLTF. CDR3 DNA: TGTGCCAGCAGGGGTAGCGGGGGGAGATCTGGGGCCAACGTCCTGACTTTC.

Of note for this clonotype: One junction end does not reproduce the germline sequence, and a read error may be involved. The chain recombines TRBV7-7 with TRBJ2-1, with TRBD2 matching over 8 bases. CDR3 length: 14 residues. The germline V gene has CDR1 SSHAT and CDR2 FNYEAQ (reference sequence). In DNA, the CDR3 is TGTGCTAGCAGCCCGGGGGGGGCAGGGGATGAGCAGTTCTTC. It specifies CASSPGGAGDEQFF.

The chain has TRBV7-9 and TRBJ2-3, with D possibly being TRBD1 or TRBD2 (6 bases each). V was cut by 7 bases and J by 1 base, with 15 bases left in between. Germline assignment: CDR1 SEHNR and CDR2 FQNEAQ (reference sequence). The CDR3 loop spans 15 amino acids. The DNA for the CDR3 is TGTGCCAGCAATGTGGGGGGCGAAGGCACAGATACGCAGTATTTT. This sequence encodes CASNVGGEGTDTQYF. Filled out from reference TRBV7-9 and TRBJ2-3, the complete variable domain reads DTGVSQNPRHKITKRGQNVTFRCDPISEHNRLYWYRQTLGQGPEFLTYFQNEAQLEKSRLLSDRFSAERPKGSFSTLEIQRTEQGDSAMYLCASNVGGEGTDTQYFGPGTRLTVL.

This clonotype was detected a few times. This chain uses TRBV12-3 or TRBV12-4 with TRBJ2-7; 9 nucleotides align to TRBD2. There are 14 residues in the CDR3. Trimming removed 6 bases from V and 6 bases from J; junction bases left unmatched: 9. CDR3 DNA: TGTGCCAGCAGCCCGGGCGGGAGGGCCCTCGAGCAGTACTTC. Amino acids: CASSPGGRALEQYF.